This entry is about one T cell receptor (beta chain). The data belong to a study of blood T cell repertoires in COVID-19. The J segment lost 0 bases and the V segment lost 5 bases, leaving 6 bases of the junction unmatched. Germline V CDR1 and CDR2: SGHTA, FQGNSA. This CDR3 has 15 amino acids. In the authors' methods: Estimation of nucleated cell counts relied on the amplification of reference gene primers. Only in-frame clones appear in the TCRdb table, and some are missing; sequencing was by immunoSEQ multiplex PCR. The V and J calls and clone size were taken over from that table, and D and trimming were inferred from the DNA. The repertoire holds about 31,000 clones, 80% to 95% seen once, with under 4.5% in the top ten.

The sequenced sample consisted of peripheral blood. This receptor was identified in a man between 60 and 75 years old with acute or convalescent COVID-19. The V call is TRBV7-2, the J call TRBJ1-1, with 7 bases that match TRBD1. The CDR3 nucleotides read TGTGCCAGCAGCGAACAGGGGACCATGAACACTGAAGCTTTCTTT. Amino acid sequence: CASSEQGTMNTEAFF.